Sequencing of this TCR beta chain was carried out in a study of CD8 T cells in Susac syndrome (dated by TCRdb to between 2018 and 2020). For context, the study as a whole: Of the Susac syndrome patients who were sequenced, roughly 8 were in clinical remission while about 6 had clinically active disease. Whether CD8+ T cell activation and differentiation in Susac syndrome was antigen driven was tested using repertoire sequencing. At blood withdrawal, Susac syndrome patients were therapy-naive, treated with corticosteroids (with IVIg additionally given to some), or treated with IVIg alone.

RNA was extracted using the RNeasy kit, and about 0.45 to 1 ug of the RNA was reverse transcribed with random hexamers. TCR beta CDR3 regions were amplified with the immunoSEQ multiplex PCR assay covering 54 Vbeta and 13 Jbeta segments. PCR amplification bias was corrected by using a synthetic template baseline for primer optimization and computational correction. The paper's data handling went like this. Reads were annotated to V, D and J genes according to IMGT and were analyzed with immunoSEQ Analyzer, with only productive sequences retained. Clonality was computed as one minus Shannon entropy normalized by log2 of the number of productive unique sequences. Public and private clones were assessed among the 100 most prevalent clones of each patient and control. Clones were defined as Susac-specific if absent from the healthy and MS cohorts, from approximately 1,100 published viral clones and from other ImmuneACCESS disease sequences. TCRdb reworked the public reads: Q25 trimming with fastp, MiXCR clone assembly, productive beta chains retained. Merged by CDR3 protein, the rows form single entries marked with the most common genes and DNA. The V and J calls here are based on TCRdb, not the publication. In this sample the table shows some 240,000 distinct CDR3 sequences, 90% to 96% of which occur a single time. The ten largest clones add up to under 0.12% of the sample.

The CDR3, cysteine through phenylalanine, is 13 amino acids long. Only the CDR3 portion is preserved as DNA: 39 bases, with reading frame beginning at the first base. As encoded in the germline V gene, CDR1 is MNHEY while CDR2 is SVGAGI. V sheds 4 bases and J sheds 5 bases, leaving 11 bases between their ends. High-throughput TCR beta sequencing profiled peripheral blood CD8+ and CD4+ T cells from healthy donors, Susac syndrome patients and multiple sclerosis patients. The Susac syndrome patients fulfilled recently defined diagnostic criteria for definite or probable disease. Bulk CD8+ and CD4+ T cells were purified by magnetic negative isolation, whereas CD8+ TEMRA cells were enriched by FACS. Blood was collected in EDTA tubes and processed within 24 hours, with PBMCs isolated through density gradient centrifugation. PBMCs intended for TCR sequencing were cryopreserved in liquid nitrogen and thawed later in a water bath at 37 degrees C. Purity of sorted or isolated CD4+, CD8+ and CD8+ TEMRA cells was at least 90%.

Results the study describes overall, beyond this receptor: The CD4+ T cell repertoire of patients with Susac syndrome showed no detectable clonal expansion. The TCR sequencing and HLA analysis was acknowledged to have included a relatively small number of individuals.

As concerns this clonotype: Its recognized antigen is unknown. Qualities for individual bases were not recorded, and no much larger clone is one base off.

Material: CD4+ T cells from PBMCs. The sequence links TRBV6-5 to TRBJ1-2; matching of 6 bases hints at TRBD1 as the D gene. This sequence was found in a human donor with Susac syndrome. Here the CDR3 is given as CASSSPRGYGYTF. The DNA sequence is given as TGTGCCAGCAGTTCCCCCAGGGGATATGGCTACACCTTC.